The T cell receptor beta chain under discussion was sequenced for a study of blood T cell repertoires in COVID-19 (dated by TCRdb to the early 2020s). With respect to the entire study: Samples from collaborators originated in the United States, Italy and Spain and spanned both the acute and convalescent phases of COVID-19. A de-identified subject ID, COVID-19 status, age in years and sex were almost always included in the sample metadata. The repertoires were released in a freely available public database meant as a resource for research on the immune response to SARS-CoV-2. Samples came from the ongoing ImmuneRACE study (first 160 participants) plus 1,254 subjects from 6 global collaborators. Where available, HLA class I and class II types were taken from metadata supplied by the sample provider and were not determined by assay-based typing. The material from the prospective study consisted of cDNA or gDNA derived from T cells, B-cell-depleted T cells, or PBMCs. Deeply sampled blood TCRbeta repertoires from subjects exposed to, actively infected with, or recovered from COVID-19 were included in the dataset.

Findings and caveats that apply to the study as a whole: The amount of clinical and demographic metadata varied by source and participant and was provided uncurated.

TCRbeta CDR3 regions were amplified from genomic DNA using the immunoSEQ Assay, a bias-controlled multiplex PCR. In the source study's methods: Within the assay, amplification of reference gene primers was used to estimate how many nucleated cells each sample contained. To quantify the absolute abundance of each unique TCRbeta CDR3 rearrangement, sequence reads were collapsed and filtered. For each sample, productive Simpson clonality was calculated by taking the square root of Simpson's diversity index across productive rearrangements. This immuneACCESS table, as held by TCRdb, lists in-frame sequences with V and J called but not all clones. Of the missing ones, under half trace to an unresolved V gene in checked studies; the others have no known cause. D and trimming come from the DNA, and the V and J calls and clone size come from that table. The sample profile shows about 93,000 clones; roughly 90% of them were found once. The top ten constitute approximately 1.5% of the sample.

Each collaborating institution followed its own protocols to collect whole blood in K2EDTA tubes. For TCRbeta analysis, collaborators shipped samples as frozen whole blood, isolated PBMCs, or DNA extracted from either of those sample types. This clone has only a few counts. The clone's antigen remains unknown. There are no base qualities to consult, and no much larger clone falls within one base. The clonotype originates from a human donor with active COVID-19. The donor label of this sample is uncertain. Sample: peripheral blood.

The CDR3 region: CASSQDSGVNQPQHF. In nucleotides, the sequence is TGCGCCAGCAGCCAAGATTCCGGTGTCAATCAGCCCCAGCATTTT. The receptor chain draws on TRBV4-3 and TRBJ1-5, with the D gene too uncertain to name. V loses 0 bases of germline sequence and J loses 3 bases, and the interval between the two ends is 9 bases. Reading from cysteine to phenylalanine, the CDR3 counts 15 amino acids. The sequence is cut down to CDR3 DNA, 45 bases in frame from base 1. As encoded in the germline V gene, CDR1 is LGHNA while CDR2 is YSLEER.